These T cell receptor beta chains were read from a single sample in a study of cytomegalovirus exposure and HLA in healthy donors. Repertoires were generated with immunoSEQ multiplex PCR, while TCRdb's copy carries only in-frame clones and drops some. Among 150,000 to 200,000 clones listed, around 80% were seen once. Sequencing used PBMCs. These receptors all stem from a woman in her twenties or thirties in good health and CMV-seronegative. CDR3s include the opening cysteine and the closing phenylalanine or tryptophan. The order of the fields is J gene, D gene, V gene, clone size, CDR3 DNA, CDR3 protein. D genes are given only for firm matches. Expanded clones are given a class, and other clones once, few, many or no size at all.

J gene: TRBJ2-3
D gene: TRBD2
V gene: TRBV29-1
clone size: .
CDR3 DNA: TGCAGCGTGCTAACTAGCGGGATAGGAACAGATACGCAGTATTTT
CDR3 protein: CSVLTSGIGTDTQYF

J gene: TRBJ2-1
D gene: .
V gene: TRBV9
clone size: .
CDR3 DNA: TGTGCCAGCAGCGTAGGCGAACAGACCTATATTAATGAGCAGTTCTTC
CDR3 protein: CASSVGEQTYINEQFF

J gene: TRBJ2-2
D gene: .
V gene: TRBV5-1
clone size: .
CDR3 DNA: TGCGCCAGCACTAAACTAGATCTCGGGGAGCTGTTTTTT
CDR3 protein: CASTKLDLGELFF

J gene: TRBJ2-3
D gene: .
V gene: TRBV5-1
clone size: .
CDR3 DNA: TGCGCCAGCAAGCAAAGCCCCACAGATACGCAGTATTTT
CDR3 protein: CASKQSPTDTQYF

J gene: TRBJ2-7
D gene: TRBD2
V gene: TRBV27
clone size: .
CDR3 DNA: TGTGCCAGCAGAGAAGCGGGACTAATTTTATACGAGCAGTACTTC
CDR3 protein: CASREAGLILYEQYF

J gene: TRBJ2-1
D gene: .
V gene: TRBV27
clone size: .
CDR3 DNA: TGTGCCAGCAGTTTTATAGGGAGAAGGGCAGACAATGAGCAGTTCTTC
CDR3 protein: CASSFIGRRADNEQFF

J gene: TRBJ2-4
D gene: TRBD1
V gene: TRBV27
clone size: .
CDR3 DNA: TGTGCCAGCAGTTTGACAGGGCACAGCAGTCAGTACTTC
CDR3 protein: CASSLTGHSSQYF

J gene: TRBJ2-1
D gene: TRBD2
V gene: TRBV5-1
clone size: .
CDR3 DNA: TGCGCCAGCAGCACACTAGCGGGAGGGCCGGGTAATGAGCAGTTCTTC
CDR3 protein: CASSTLAGGPGNEQFF

J gene: TRBJ2-4
D gene: TRBD1
V gene: TRBV28
clone size: .
CDR3 DNA: TGTGCCAGCAGTTCCCTGACAGGGGGCGTAAATAGAAACATTCAGTACTTC
CDR3 protein: CASSSLTGGVNRNIQYF

J gene: TRBJ2-3
D gene: .
V gene: TRBV7-2
clone size: .
CDR3 DNA: TGTGCCAGCAGCTTAGTAGTTAGCCCCGATACGCAGTATTTT
CDR3 protein: CASSLVVSPDTQYF

J gene: TRBJ1-5
D gene: .
V gene: TRBV5-1
clone size: .
CDR3 DNA: TGCGCCAGCAGCCCCCTGGGCAGGTCGTACGGTCAGCCCCAGCATTTT
CDR3 protein: CASSPLGRSYGQPQHF

J gene: TRBJ2-2
D gene: TRBD1
V gene: TRBV7-2
clone size: .
CDR3 DNA: TGTGCCAGCAGGGAATCAGGGGGAACCGGGGAGCTGTTTTTT
CDR3 protein: CASRESGGTGELFF

J gene: TRBJ1-1
D gene: TRBD1
V gene: TRBV28
clone size: .
CDR3 DNA: TGTGCCACCAGGCCCGCCGGGACAGGGTCCACTGAAGCTTTCTTT
CDR3 protein: CATRPAGTGSTEAFF

J gene: TRBJ2-3
D gene: .
V gene: TRBV7-2
clone size: few
CDR3 DNA: TGTGCCAGCAGCTTAGGGCGGGGCCGCACAGATACGCAGTATTTT
CDR3 protein: CASSLGRGRTDTQYF

J gene: TRBJ1-5
D gene: TRBD1
V gene: TRBV28
clone size: .
CDR3 DNA: TGTGCCAGCAGTTTGGGTGGACAGGGCGGCAATCAGCCCCAGCATTTT
CDR3 protein: CASSLGGQGGNQPQHF

J gene: TRBJ2-3
D gene: TRBD2
V gene: TRBV7-3
clone size: .
CDR3 DNA: TGTGCCAGCAGCTCGGGACTAGCGGGAGCGGTGGATACGCAGTATTTT
CDR3 protein: CASSSGLAGAVDTQYF

J gene: TRBJ2-5
D gene: .
V gene: TRBV7-2
clone size: .
CDR3 DNA: TGTGCCAGCAGCCCGCTAGTTTTCGGCGAGACCCAGTACTTC
CDR3 protein: CASSPLVFGETQYF

J gene: TRBJ2-3
D gene: TRBD2
V gene: TRBV9
clone size: .
CDR3 DNA: TGTGCCAGCAGCGTAGGGGGCGGGGGGGGCTACACAGATACGCAGTATTTT
CDR3 protein: CASSVGGGGGYTDTQYF

J gene: TRBJ1-4
D gene: .
V gene: TRBV18
clone size: .
CDR3 DNA: TGTGCCAGCTCACCACGGGGAGCTAATGAAAAACTGTTTTTT
CDR3 protein: CASSPRGANEKLFF

J gene: TRBJ2-1
D gene: TRBD1
V gene: TRBV9
clone size: .
CDR3 DNA: TGTGCCAGCAGCGTCTCGGGACAGGGGTCCTACAATGAGCAGTTCTTC
CDR3 protein: CASSVSGQGSYNEQFF

J gene: TRBJ2-3
D gene: TRBD1
V gene: TRBV5-6
clone size: .
CDR3 DNA: TGTGCCAGCAGCTTGGGGCAGGGGGCCGCAGATACGCAGTATTTT
CDR3 protein: CASSLGQGAADTQYF

J gene: TRBJ2-3
D gene: TRBD1
V gene: TRBV14
clone size: few
CDR3 DNA: TGTGCCAGCAGTCATACAGGGGTGCAGTATTTT
CDR3 protein: CASSHTGVQYF

J gene: TRBJ1-2
D gene: TRBD1
V gene: TRBV28
clone size: .
CDR3 DNA: TGTGCCAGCATCCTCTCGGGGACAGGGCATGGCTACACCTTC
CDR3 protein: CASILSGTGHGYTF

J gene: TRBJ2-5
D gene: TRBD2
V gene: TRBV10-3
clone size: .
CDR3 DNA: TGTGCCATCAGTGGACTAGCGGGAGGTAACCAAGAGACCCAGTACTTC
CDR3 protein: CAISGLAGGNQETQYF

J gene: TRBJ2-6
D gene: TRBD2
V gene: TRBV5-4
clone size: few
CDR3 DNA: TGTGCCAGCAGCAGAGAGGGACTAGCGGGAGTAGGAGGGGCCAACGTCCTGACTTTC
CDR3 protein: CASSREGLAGVGGANVLTF

J gene: TRBJ1-1
D gene: .
V gene: TRBV18
clone size: .
CDR3 DNA: TGTGCCAGCTCACCTACGGGGTCGGCCGAAGCTTTCTTT
CDR3 protein: CASSPTGSAEAFF

J gene: TRBJ2-2
D gene: .
V gene: TRBV29-1
clone size: once
CDR3 DNA: TGCAGCGTTGCCGGAGGGTGGGCAGGCACCGGGGAGCTGTTTTTT
CDR3 protein: CSVAGGWAGTGELFF

J gene: TRBJ1-3
D gene: .
V gene: TRBV6-5
clone size: .
CDR3 DNA: TGTGCCAGCAGCCAGGGAATTTCCTCTGGAAACACCATATATTTT
CDR3 protein: CASSQGISSGNTIYF

J gene: TRBJ2-7
D gene: .
V gene: TRBV2
clone size: .
CDR3 DNA: TGTGCCAGCAGTGGAAGCCGAAGCCGCTACGAGCAGTACTTC
CDR3 protein: CASSGSRSRYEQYF

J gene: TRBJ2-1
D gene: TRBD2
V gene: TRBV11-2
clone size: .
CDR3 DNA: TGTGCCAGCAGCTCACTAGCGGGCGAATACAATGAGCAGTTCTTC
CDR3 protein: CASSSLAGEYNEQFF

J gene: TRBJ2-7
D gene: .
V gene: TRBV4-2
clone size: .
CDR3 DNA: TGTGCCAGCAGCCAAGGTGATAGCTTAGCCTACGAGCAGTACTTC
CDR3 protein: CASSQGDSLAYEQYF

J gene: TRBJ2-3
D gene: TRBD2
V gene: TRBV30
clone size: .
CDR3 DNA: TGTGCCTGGAGTCCGGGAGGGCCAGTAGATACGCAGTATTTT
CDR3 protein: CAWSPGGPVDTQYF

J gene: TRBJ2-5
D gene: .
V gene: TRBV25-1
clone size: .
CDR3 DNA: TGTGCCAGCAGTGGATTGGGAGGGGGAGGGCCGGGGGGGACCCAGTACTTC
CDR3 protein: CASSGLGGGGPGGTQYF

J gene: TRBJ1-5
D gene: TRBD1
V gene: TRBV19
clone size: .
CDR3 DNA: TGTGCCAGTAGCCTCCGGACAGGTGGGTATAGGACCCAGCATTTT
CDR3 protein: CASSLRTGGYRTQHF

J gene: TRBJ2-5
D gene: .
V gene: TRBV7-8
clone size: .
CDR3 DNA: TGTGCCAGCAGCCAGTGGTCTAGTAGGGAGACCCAGTACTTC
CDR3 protein: CASSQWSSRETQYF

J gene: TRBJ2-1
D gene: TRBD1
V gene: TRBV27
clone size: .
CDR3 DNA: TGTGCCAGCAGTTTTTGGGACAGGGACAATGAGCAGTTCTTC
CDR3 protein: CASSFWDRDNEQFF

J gene: TRBJ2-1
D gene: TRBD2
V gene: TRBV9
clone size: .
CDR3 DNA: TGTGCCAGCAGCGCTCTAACTAGCGTCAATGAGCAGTTCTTC
CDR3 protein: CASSALTSVNEQFF

J gene: TRBJ2-2
D gene: .
V gene: TRBV4-3
clone size: .
CDR3 DNA: TGCGCCAGCAGCCCAACTGGACTGCCGGGCACCGGGGAGCTGTTTTTT
CDR3 protein: CASSPTGLPGTGELFF

J gene: TRBJ1-1
D gene: TRBD1
V gene: TRBV18
clone size: once
CDR3 DNA: TGTGCCAGCACAGCCGTGCCGACAGGGGACACTGAAGCTTTCTTT
CDR3 protein: CASTAVPTGDTEAFF

J gene: TRBJ2-1
D gene: TRBD2
V gene: TRBV19
clone size: .
CDR3 DNA: TGTGCCAGTAGTATAGTCTTGCGCGGGGGCTCCTACAATGAGCAGTTCTTC
CDR3 protein: CASSIVLRGGSYNEQFF